This record looks at one T cell receptor (beta chain) sequence and its context. The specificity of this receptor is unknown. Base qualities are missing; no much larger clone stands one base away. A second Seattle source provided samples from volunteer blood donors who had recovered from COVID-19. Each collaborating institution followed its own protocols to collect whole blood in K2EDTA tubes. For TCRbeta analysis, collaborator samples were shipped as frozen whole blood, as isolated PBMCs, or as DNA extracted from either sample type. This record comes from a study of blood T cell repertoires in COVID-19 (dated by TCRdb to between 2020 and 2021). A note on the overall study: The collaborator samples originated in the United States, Italy and Spain and spanned the acute and convalescent phases of COVID-19. The prospective study material was composed of cDNA or gDNA derived from T cells, B-cell-depleted T cells, or PBMCs. Deeply sampled blood TCRbeta repertoires from subjects exposed to, actively infected with, or recovered from COVID-19 were included in the dataset. The repertoires were released in a freely available public database meant as a resource for research on the immune response to SARS-CoV-2. The samples were drawn from the first 160 participants of the ongoing ImmuneRACE study and from over 950 subjects provided by 6 global collaborators. The sample metadata nearly always contained a de-identified subject ID, COVID-19 status, age in years and sex. Where HLA class I and class II types were available, the types were taken from metadata supplied by the sample provider, not from assay-based typing. What the work shows at the level of the full study, not this receptor alone: Clinical and demographic metadata were provided uncurated, with the amount varying by source and participant.

TCRbeta CDR3 regions were amplified from genomic DNA by means of the immunoSEQ Assay, a bias-controlled multiplex PCR. The paper's data handling went like this. The number of nucleated cells in each sample was estimated from the amplification of reference gene primers within the assay. To quantify the absolute abundance of each unique TCRbeta CDR3 rearrangement, sequence reads were collapsed and filtered. For each sample, productive Simpson clonality was calculated as the square root of Simpson's diversity index over productive rearrangements. TCRdb obtained this table from immuneACCESS and retained in-frame rearrangements with V and J assigned. These tables miss some clones; where compared with another copy, unresolved V genes account for less than half of the shortfall, and the remainder is unexplained. The V and J calls and clone size were taken over from that table, and D and trimming were inferred from the DNA. Recorded for this sample are about 160,000 clones; about 83% of them occurred a single time. Of the sample, 13% is held by the ten largest clones.

The germline V gene yields MNHEY for CDR1 and SVGEGT for CDR2. Between the V and J ends, shortened by 0 bases and 0 bases respectively, the junction contains 9 bases. The cysteine opens and the phenylalanine closes a CDR3 of 15 amino acids. The sequence is cut down to CDR3 DNA, 45 bases in frame from base 1. The receptor's source is a man between 70 and 80 years old who had recovered from COVID-19. The rearrangement joined TRBV6-2 or TRBV6-3 to TRBJ2-7; 6 matching bases give a weak D call of TRBD1. Sample: peripheral blood. The DNA reads TGTGCCAGCAGTTACTCGTCCAGGGGCTCCTACGAGCAGTACTTC. This codes for CASSYSSRGSYEQYF.